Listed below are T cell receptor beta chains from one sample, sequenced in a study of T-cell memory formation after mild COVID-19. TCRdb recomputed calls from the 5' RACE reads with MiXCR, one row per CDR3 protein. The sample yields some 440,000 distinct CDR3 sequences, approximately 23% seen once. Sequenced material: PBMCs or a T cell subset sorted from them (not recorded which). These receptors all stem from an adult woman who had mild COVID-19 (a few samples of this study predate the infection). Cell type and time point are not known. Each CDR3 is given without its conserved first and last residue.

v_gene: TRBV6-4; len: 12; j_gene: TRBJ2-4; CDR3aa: ASSDTRLGNIQY
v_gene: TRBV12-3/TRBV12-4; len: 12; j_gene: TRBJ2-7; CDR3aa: ASSFSGGYREQY
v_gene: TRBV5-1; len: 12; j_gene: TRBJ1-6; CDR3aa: ASSLDDRDSPLH
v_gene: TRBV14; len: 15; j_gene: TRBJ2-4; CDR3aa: ASSQVFEGTAKNIQY
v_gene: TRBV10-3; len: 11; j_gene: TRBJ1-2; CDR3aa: AIRDREYYGYT
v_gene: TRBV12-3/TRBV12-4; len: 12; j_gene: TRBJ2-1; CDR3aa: ASSWGYSYNEQF
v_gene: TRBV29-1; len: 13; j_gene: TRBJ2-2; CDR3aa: SVAARDRNTGELF
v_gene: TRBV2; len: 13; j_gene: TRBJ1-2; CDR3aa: ASSEALGNYYGYT
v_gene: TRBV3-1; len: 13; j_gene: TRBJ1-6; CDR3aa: ASSQDRGLNSPLH
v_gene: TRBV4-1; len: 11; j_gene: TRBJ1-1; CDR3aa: ASSQGPGGEAF
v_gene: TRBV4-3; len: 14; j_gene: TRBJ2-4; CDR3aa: ASSRQTSGILGIQY
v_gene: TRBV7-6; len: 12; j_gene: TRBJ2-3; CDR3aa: ASSLGASQDTQY
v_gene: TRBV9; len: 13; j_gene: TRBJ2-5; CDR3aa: ASSVGTGGQETQY
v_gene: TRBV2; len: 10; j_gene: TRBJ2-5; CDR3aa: ASRGSPVTFY
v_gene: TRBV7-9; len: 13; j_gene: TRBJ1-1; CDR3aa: ASSLGGGLGTEAF
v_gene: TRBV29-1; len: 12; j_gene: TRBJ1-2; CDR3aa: SVDGAKTNYGYT
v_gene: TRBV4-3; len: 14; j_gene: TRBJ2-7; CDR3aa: ASSQAGTSSSYEQY
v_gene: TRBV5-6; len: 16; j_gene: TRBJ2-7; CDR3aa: ASSLALTSGRALYEQY
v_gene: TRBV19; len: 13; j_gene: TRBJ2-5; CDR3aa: ASKRKPESQETQY
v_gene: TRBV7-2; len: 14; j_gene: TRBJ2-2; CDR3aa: ASSLEAGGSTGELF
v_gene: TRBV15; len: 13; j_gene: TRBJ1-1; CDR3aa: ATSRHRGLNTEAF
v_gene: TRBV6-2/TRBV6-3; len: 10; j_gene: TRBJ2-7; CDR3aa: ASSEAQGWQY
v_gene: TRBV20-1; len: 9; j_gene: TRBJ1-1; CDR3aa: SALWNTEAF
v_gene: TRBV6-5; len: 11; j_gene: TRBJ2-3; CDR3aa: ASSSTFRGTQY
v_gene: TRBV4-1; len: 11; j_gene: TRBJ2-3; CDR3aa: ASSHIRGGTQY
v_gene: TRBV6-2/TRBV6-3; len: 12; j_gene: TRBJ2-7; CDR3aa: ASSSEGWGNEQY